Shown below are 21 T cell receptor beta chains from a single sample sequenced in a study of blood T cell repertoires in COVID-19. The method was immunoSEQ multiplex PCR; TCRdb's version includes in-frame clones alone and lacks a portion of them. The sample contains approximately 170,000 clones, around 82% of which appear only once. Material for sequencing was peripheral blood. Receptors were obtained from a man aged 55 to 70 who had recovered from COVID-19.

The rearrangement joins TRBV5-7 to TRBJ2-7, with D unresolved. TRBV5-7 is marked as an open reading frame, function uncertain. The CDR3 runs to 17 residues. V lost 4 bases to trimming and J lost 0 bases, with 20 bases between them. The DNA of the CDR3 is TGTGCCAGCAGCCCCTTCCTTACGGTCCCATCCTCCTACGAGCAGTACTTC. This encodes CASSPFLTVPSSYEQYF.

This clone was seen more than once but under ten times. The rearrangement uses TRBV4-3 and TRBJ2-1; a weak D match, TRBD1 (5 bases). V dropped 1 base and J dropped 5 bases, with 9 bases sitting between them. Germline loops: CDR1 LGHNA, CDR2 YSLEER. The CDR3 is 14 residues long. The CDR3, as DNA: TGCGCCAGCAGCCAAGGGTCGACAGACAATGAGCAGTTCTTC. It encodes CASSQGSTDNEQFF.

The chain employs TRBV7-2 and TRBJ1-1; D is unclear. V was pared by 5 bases and J by 1 base, with 11 bases between. Per germline, CDR1 SGHTA and CDR2 FQGNSA. The length of the CDR3 is 14 residues. The CDR3 spells CASSPKTGNTEAFF. CDR3 bases: TGTGCCAGCAGCCCTAAGACGGGGAACACTGAAGCTTTCTTT.

The V gene is TRBV5-1, the J gene TRBJ2-7; D is perhaps TRBD1 (6 bases). CDR3 length equals 16 residues. Germline V gene lookup returns CDR1 SGHRS and CDR2 YFSETQ. V shed 0 bases and J shed 0 bases, with 13 bases lying between them. DNA of the CDR3: TGCGCCAGCAGCTTGGAGGGGCCAGGGGCCTCCTACGAGCAGTACTTC. Its protein product is CASSLEGPGASYEQYF.

This chain links TRBV18 with TRBJ1-2; 7 nucleotides match TRBD1. CDR3 length equals 14 residues. In germline, CDR1 is KGHSH, CDR2 LQKENI. Unmatched junction bases numbered 5, after V lost 3 bases and J lost 4 bases. The CDR3 here is CASSPGQDFYGYTF. In nucleotides, the CDR3 is TGTGCCAGCTCACCTGGACAGGATTTCTATGGCTACACCTTC.

The rearrangement joins TRBV2 to TRBJ2-4, with D perhaps TRBD1 (5 bases). This CDR3 region has 14 residues. CDR1 is SNHLY, CDR2 FYNNEI, per germline. The germline V and J ends were trimmed by 4 bases and 2 bases, with 9 bases remaining between them. The CDR3 region is CASSAGWPKNIQYF. CDR3 nucleotides: TGTGCCAGCAGTGCAGGGTGGCCCAAAAACATTCAGTACTTC. Complete variable domain (other parts from reference TRBV2 and TRBJ2-4): EPEVTQTPSHQVTQMGQEVILRCVPISNHLYFYWYRQILGQKVEFLVSFYNNEISEKSEIFDDQFSVERPDGSNFTLKIRSTKLEDSAMYFCASSAGWPKNIQYFGAGTRLSVL.

The genes are TRBV5-1 and TRBJ1-2; 9 bases agree with TRBD1. Germline lookup yields CDR1 SGHRS and CDR2 YFSETQ. After removal of 4 bases from V and 3 bases from J, the junction contained 4 bases not matched to a gene. CDR3 length: 14 residues. As DNA, the CDR3 is TGCGCCAGCAGCCCTCGGACAGGGGACTATGGCTACACCTTC. Translation gives CASSPRTGDYGYTF.

The chain is built from TRBV2 and TRBJ1-3, with 7 bases that match TRBD1. Losses at the gene ends were 6 bases for V and 0 bases for J; bases not matched to a gene: 5. The CDR3 is 15 amino acids. Germline V gene sequence: CDR1 SNHLY, CDR2 FYNNEI. For the CDR3, the DNA is TGTGCCAGCAGCTTGGGACAGAGCTCTGGAAACACCATATATTTT. Translated: CASSLGQSSGNTIYF.

The V call is TRBV7-2, the J call TRBJ2-7; 12 positions agree with TRBD2. Germline loops: CDR1 SGHTA, CDR2 FQGNSA. The CDR3 contains 15 residues. With 5 bases clipped from V and 5 bases from J, the junction kept 7 bases outside the gene matches. CDR3 sequence: CASSISSGGGNEQYF. The CDR3 bases are TGTGCCAGCAGCATCTCTAGCGGGGGGGGGAACGAGCAGTACTTC.

This clone appeared a few times. This chain links TRBV5-1 with TRBJ2-1, with 13 bases matching TRBD2. The germline V gene encodes CDR1 SGHRS and CDR2 YFSETQ. The CDR3 contains 15 residues. V gave up 4 bases and J gave up 5 bases; unmatched junction bases: 3. The CDR3 region has the DNA TGCGCCAGCAGCCAGACTAGCGGGGGGAACAATGAGCAGTTCTTC. Translation: CASSQTSGGNNEQFF.

The DNA for the CDR3 is TGTGCCAGCAGCCGTACCGGGACAGGGGCTTCCTACGAGCAGTACTTC. This translates into CASSRTGTGASYEQYF. This rearrangement joins TRBV3-1 (or the pseudogene TRBV3-2) to TRBJ2-7; 10 nucleotides line up with TRBD1. The CDR3 is 16 amino acids. V was clipped by 4 bases and J by 1 base; unmatched bases: 7. Germline V gene sequence: CDR1 LGHDT, CDR2 YNNKEL (reference sequence).

The chain has TRBV21-1 and TRBJ1-2; the DNA was not compared with TRBD1, the D call given in the table. TRBV21-1 is a documented pseudogene. This CDR3 region has 11 residues. CDR3 sequence reads: CASLGDYGYTF. DNA for the CDR3: TGTGCCAGCTTAGGGGACTATGGCTACACCTTC.

CDR3 coding DNA: TGTGCCAGCAGCTTTCAGGGCGCCGAGTCCTACGAGCAGTACTTC. Protein sequence: CASSFQGAESYEQYF. The chain has TRBV7-2 and TRBJ2-7; TRBD1 is a possible D gene (5 bases). The V end lost 3 bases, the J end lost 1 base, and 13 bases lay between the germline ends. The CDR3 runs 15 residues. Germline CDR1 SGHTA, CDR2 FQGNSA.

This rearrangement joins TRBV5-4 to TRBJ2-3; 9 nucleotides match TRBD2. J lost 5 bases, V lost 0 bases, and 7 bases had no gene match. Per the germline V gene, CDR1 is SGHNT and CDR2 is YYREEE (reference sequence). The CDR3 totals 16 residues. The DNA of the CDR3 is TGTGCCAGCAGCTTGGGGAAAGCGGGGGGACTAGATACGCAGTATTTT. Its translation is CASSLGKAGGLDTQYF.

The CDR3 is CATGTSNTEAFF. CDR3 DNA sequence: TGTGCCACGGGGACATCGAACACTGAAGCTTTCTTT. The rearrangement joins TRBV7-9 to TRBJ1-1; TRBD1 might be the D (6 bases). The V gene lost 10 bases and the J gene lost 1 base, with 10 bases spanning the gap. Germline V gene data show CDR1 as SEHNR and CDR2 as FQNEAQ (reference sequence). The CDR3 contains 12 residues. The whole variable domain, remainder taken from reference TRBV7-9 and TRBJ1-1, is DTGVSQNPRHKITKRGQNVTFRCDPISEHNRLYWYRQTLGQGPEFLTYFQNEAQLEKSRLLSDRFSAERPKGSFSTLEIQRTEQGDSAMYLCATGTSNTEAFFGQGTRLTVV.

In its sample, this clone was seen a few times. The rearrangement joins TRBV7-9 to TRBJ2-1; 13 bases are a match to TRBD2. Germline V gene lookup returns CDR1 SEHNR and CDR2 FQNEAQ (reference sequence). This CDR3 has 15 amino acids. Trimming at V came to 5 bases and at J to 10 bases, leaving 8 bases not matched to a gene. CDR3 amino acids: CASSPPRLAGGEQFF. In DNA form, the CDR3 reads TGTGCCAGCAGCCCTCCTAGACTAGCGGGGGGCGAGCAGTTCTTC.

The chain carries TRBV4-1 and TRBJ2-3; 8 nucleotides align to TRBD2. CDR1 MGHRA and CDR2 YSYEKL come from the germline V gene. The CDR3 length is 18 residues. The trim removed 1 base at V and 2 bases at J, leaving 11 bases unmatched. CDR3 residues: CASSQVSSGYWHTDTQYF. Written as DNA, the CDR3 is TGCGCCAGCAGCCAAGTTTCTAGCGGGTACTGGCACACAGATACGCAGTATTTT.

V gene TRBV2 combines with J gene TRBJ1-2, with 7 bases that match TRBD1. Trimming took 0 bases from V and 4 from J; bases not matched to a gene: 5. The CDR3 sequence is 15 residues long. Germline V gene lookup returns CDR1 SNHLY and CDR2 FYNNEI. CDR3 nucleotide sequence: TGTGCCAGCAGTGAAGCGCTAGGGACAGCCTATGGCTACACCTTC. Its translation: CASSEALGTAYGYTF.

The rearrangement links TRBV5-6 to TRBJ1-2, with TRBD1 matching 11 bases. The junction had 9 bases not matched to a gene; V was cut back by 4 bases and J by 1 base. This CDR3 contains 17 residues. CDR1 is SGHDT, CDR2 YYEEEE, per germline. CDR3 DNA sequence: TGTGCCAGCAGCCCAAGGGACAGGGGGTTTTATAACTATGGCTACACCTTC. This translates into CASSPRDRGFYNYGYTF.

The chain couples TRBV9 to TRBJ2-5; 8 bases match TRBD2. Looked up from germline, CDR1 is SGDLS and CDR2 is YYNGEE. The trim removed 0 bases at V and 5 bases at J, leaving 12 bases unmatched. CDR3 length: 17 residues. In DNA form, the CDR3 reads TGTGCCAGCAGCGTAGGGCCCCCCGGGGGGGCCGGGGAGACCCAGTACTTC. Residues: CASSVGPPGGAGETQYF.

The chain uses TRBV27 and TRBJ2-7, with 8 bases lining up with TRBD2. The V segment lost 7 bases and the J segment 2 bases; nucleotides outside the gene matches: 13. Per germline, CDR1 MNHEY and CDR2 SMNVEV (reference sequence). The CDR3 totals 16 residues. This CDR3 is CASNHGGSGGTYEQYF. The CDR3 DNA reads as TGTGCCAGCAATCACGGAGGGAGCGGGGGAACCTACGAGCAGTACTTC.